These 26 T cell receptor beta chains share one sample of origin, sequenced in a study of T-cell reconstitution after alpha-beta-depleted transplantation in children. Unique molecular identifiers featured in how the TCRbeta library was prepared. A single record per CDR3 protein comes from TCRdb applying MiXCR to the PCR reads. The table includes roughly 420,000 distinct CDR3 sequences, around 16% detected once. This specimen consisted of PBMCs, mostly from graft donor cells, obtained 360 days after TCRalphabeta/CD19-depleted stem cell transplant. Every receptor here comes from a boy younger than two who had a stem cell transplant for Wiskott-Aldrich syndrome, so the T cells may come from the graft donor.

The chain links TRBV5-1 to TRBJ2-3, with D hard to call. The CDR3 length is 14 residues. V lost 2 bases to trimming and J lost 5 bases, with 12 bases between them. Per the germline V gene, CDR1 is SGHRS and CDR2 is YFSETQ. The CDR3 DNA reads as TGCGCCAGCAGCTTTCGTTTTGGCGGAGATACGCAGTATTTT. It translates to CASSFRFGGDTQYF.

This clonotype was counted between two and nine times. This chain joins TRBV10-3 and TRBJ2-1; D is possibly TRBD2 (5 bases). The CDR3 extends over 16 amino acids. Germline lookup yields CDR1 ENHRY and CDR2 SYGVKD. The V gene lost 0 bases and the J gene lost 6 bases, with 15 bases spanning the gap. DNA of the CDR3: TGTGCCATCAGTGAGTCCAGGCGAGGACTCGTCAATGAGCAGTTCTTC. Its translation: CAISESRRGLVNEQFF.

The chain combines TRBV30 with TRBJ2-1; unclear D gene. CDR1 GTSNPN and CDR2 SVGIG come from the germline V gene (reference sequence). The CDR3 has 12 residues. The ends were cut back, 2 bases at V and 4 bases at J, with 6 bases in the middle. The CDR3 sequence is CAWSPIYNEQFF. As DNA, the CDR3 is TGTGCCTGGAGTCCAATTTACAATGAGCAGTTCTTC.

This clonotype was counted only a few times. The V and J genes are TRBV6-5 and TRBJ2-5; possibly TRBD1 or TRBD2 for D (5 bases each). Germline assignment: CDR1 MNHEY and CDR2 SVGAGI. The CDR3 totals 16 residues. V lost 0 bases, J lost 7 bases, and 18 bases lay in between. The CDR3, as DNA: TGTGCCAGCAGTTACTCGATGGCAGGGACCCTTGTGACCCAGTACTTC. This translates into CASSYSMAGTLVTQYF.

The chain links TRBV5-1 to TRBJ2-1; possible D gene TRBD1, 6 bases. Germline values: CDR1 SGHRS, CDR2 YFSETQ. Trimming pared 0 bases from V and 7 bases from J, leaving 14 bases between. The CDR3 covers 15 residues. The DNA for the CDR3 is TGCGCCAGCAGCTTGGGTCCGGGACACCCTAATGAGCAGTTCTTC. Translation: CASSLGPGHPNEQFF. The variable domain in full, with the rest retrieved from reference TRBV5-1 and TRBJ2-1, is KAGVTQTPRYLIKTRGQQVTLSCSPISGHRSVSWYQQTPGQGLQFLFEYFSETQRNKGNFPGRFSGRQFSNSRSEMNVSTLELGDSALYLCASSLGPGHPNEQFFGPGTRLTVL.

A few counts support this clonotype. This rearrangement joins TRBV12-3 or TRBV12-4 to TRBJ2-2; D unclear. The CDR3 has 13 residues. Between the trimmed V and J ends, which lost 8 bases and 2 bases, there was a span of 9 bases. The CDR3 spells CASLVPNTGELFF. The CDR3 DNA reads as TGTGCCAGCCTCGTACCCAACACCGGGGAGCTGTTTTTT.

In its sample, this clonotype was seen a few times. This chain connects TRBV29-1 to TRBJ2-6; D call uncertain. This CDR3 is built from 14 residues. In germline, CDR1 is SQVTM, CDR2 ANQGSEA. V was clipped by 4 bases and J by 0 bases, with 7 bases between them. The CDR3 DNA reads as TGCAGCGTTGGAGCCGTCTCTGGGGCCAACGTCCTGACTTTC. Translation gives CSVGAVSGANVLTF.

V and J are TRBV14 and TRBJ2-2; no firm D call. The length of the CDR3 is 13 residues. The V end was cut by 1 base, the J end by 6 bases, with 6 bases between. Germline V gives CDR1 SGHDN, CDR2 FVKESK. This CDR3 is CASSQVMAGELFF. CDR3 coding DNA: TGTGCCAGCAGCCAAGTCATGGCCGGGGAGCTGTTTTTT.

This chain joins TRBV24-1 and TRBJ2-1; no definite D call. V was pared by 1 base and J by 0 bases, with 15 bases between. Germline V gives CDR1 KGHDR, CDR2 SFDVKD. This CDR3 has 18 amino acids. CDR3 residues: CATSDFRTGRSSYNEQFF. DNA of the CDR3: TGTGCCACCAGTGATTTTCGGACGGGCAGAAGCTCCTACAATGAGCAGTTCTTC.

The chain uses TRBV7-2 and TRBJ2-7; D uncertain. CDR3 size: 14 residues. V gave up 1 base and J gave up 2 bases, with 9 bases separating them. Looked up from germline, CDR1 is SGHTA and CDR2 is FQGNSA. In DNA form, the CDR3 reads TGTGCCAGCAGCTTAGTCGGGTGGGCCTACGAGCAGTACTTC. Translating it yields CASSLVGWAYEQYF.

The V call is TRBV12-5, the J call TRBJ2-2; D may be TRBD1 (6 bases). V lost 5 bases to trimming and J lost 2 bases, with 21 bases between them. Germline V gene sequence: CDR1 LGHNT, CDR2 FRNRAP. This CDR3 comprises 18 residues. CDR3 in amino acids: CASGPGRDKQGNTGELFF. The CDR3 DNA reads TGTGCTAGTGGTCCTGGCCGGGACAAACAGGGAAACACCGGGGAGCTGTTTTTT.

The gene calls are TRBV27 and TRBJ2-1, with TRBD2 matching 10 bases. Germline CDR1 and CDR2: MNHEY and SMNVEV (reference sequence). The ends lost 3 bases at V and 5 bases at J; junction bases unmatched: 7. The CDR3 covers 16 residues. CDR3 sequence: CASSFHSGGANNEQFF. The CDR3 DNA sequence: TGTGCCAGCAGTTTCCACAGCGGGGGGGCTAACAATGAGCAGTTCTTC.

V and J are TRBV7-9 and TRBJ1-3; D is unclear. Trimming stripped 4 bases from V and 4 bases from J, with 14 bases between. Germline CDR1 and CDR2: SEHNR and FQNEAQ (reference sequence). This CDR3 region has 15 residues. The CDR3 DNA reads TGTGCCAGCAGCTCCCGTTCCGAAAGGGGAAACACCATATATTTT. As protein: CASSSRSERGNTIYF.

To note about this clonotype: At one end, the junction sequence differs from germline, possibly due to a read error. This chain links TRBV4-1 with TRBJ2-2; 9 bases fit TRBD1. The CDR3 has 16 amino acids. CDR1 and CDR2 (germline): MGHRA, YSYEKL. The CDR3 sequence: CASSQGGTGNTGGLFF. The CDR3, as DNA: TGCGCCAGCAGCCAAGGTGGGACAGGGAACACCGGGGGGCTGTTTTTT.

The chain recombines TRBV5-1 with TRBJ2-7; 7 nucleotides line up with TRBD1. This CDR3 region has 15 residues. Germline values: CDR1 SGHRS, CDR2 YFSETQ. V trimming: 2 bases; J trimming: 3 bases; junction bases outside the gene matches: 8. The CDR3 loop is CASSFSRQGGYEQYF. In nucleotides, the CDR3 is TGCGCCAGCAGCTTTAGTCGACAGGGCGGCTACGAGCAGTACTTC.

CDR3 sequence: CASSHYLLAGVYNEQFF. The CDR3 nucleotides are TGTGCCAGCAGCCATTACCTACTAGCGGGAGTTTACAATGAGCAGTTCTTC. This chain connects TRBV11-3 to TRBJ2-1; 11 bases agree with TRBD2. V was pared by 5 bases and J by 4 bases, with 10 bases of the junction left unmatched. From germline, CDR1 is SGHNT and CDR2 YENEEA. The CDR3 extends over 17 amino acids.

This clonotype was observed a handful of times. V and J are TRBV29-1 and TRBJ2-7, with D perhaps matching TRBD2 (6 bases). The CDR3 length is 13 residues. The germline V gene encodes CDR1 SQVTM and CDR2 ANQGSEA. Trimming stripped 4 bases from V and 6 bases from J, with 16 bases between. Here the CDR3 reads CSVVGGAEGEQYF. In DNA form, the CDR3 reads TGCAGCGTTGTCGGGGGAGCCGAGGGCGAGCAGTACTTC.

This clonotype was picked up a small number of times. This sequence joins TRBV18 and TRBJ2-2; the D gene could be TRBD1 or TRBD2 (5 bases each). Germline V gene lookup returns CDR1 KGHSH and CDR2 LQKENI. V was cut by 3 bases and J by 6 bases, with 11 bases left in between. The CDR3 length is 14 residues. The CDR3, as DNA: TGTGCCAGCTCACCGATCGGGGCGGCCGGGGAGCTGTTTTTT. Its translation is CASSPIGAAGELFF.

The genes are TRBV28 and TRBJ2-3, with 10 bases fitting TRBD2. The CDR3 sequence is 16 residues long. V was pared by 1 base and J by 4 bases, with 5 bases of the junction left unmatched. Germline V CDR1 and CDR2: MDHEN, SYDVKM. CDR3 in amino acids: CASSLFKRGGSDTQYF. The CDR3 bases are TGTGCCAGCAGTTTATTCAAGCGGGGGGGGTCAGATACGCAGTATTTT. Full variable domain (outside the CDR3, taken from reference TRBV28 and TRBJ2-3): DVKVTQSSRYLVKRTGEKVFLECVQDMDHENMFWYRQDPGLGLRLIYFSYDVKMKEKGDIPEGYSVSREKKERFSLILESASTNQTSMYLCASSLFKRGGSDTQYFGPGTRLTVL.

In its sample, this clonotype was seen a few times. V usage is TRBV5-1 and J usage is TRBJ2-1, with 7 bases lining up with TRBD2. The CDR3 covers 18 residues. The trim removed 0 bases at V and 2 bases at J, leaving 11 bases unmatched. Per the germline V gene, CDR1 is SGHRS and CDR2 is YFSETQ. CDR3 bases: TGCGCCAGCAGCTTGGCCCCACTCGGGGGGTGGGCCTACAATGAGCAGTTCTTC. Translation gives CASSLAPLGGWAYNEQFF.

For the CDR3, the DNA is TGTGCCAGCAGCCCCCCCGGGACTAGCTCAGATACGCAGTATTTT. This gives the protein CASSPPGTSSDTQYF. The V and J genes are TRBV7-2 and TRBJ2-3; 9 nucleotides align to TRBD2. The germline V gene encodes CDR1 SGHTA and CDR2 FQGNSA. The J segment lost 4 bases and the V segment lost 5 bases, leaving 7 bases of the junction unmatched. CDR3 length: 15 residues. The full variable domain, in which reference TRBV7-2 and TRBJ2-3 provide the parts outside the CDR3, is GAGVSQSPSNKVTEKGKDVELRCDPISGHTALYWYRQSLGQGLEFLIYFQGNSAPDKSGLPSDRFSAERTGGSVSTLTIQRTQQEDSAVYLCASSPPGTSSDTQYFGPGTRLTVL.

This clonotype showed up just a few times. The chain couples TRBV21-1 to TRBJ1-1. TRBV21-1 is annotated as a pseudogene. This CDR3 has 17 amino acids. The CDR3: CASSKGSGRIMNTEAFF. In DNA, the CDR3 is TGTGCCAGCAGCAAAGGGTCCGGTCGCATCATGAACACTGAAGCTTTCTTT.

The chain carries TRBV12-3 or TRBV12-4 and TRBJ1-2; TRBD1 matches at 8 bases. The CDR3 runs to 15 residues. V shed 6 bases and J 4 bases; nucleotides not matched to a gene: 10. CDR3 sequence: CASSDSRGPAYGYTF. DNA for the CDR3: TGTGCCAGCAGCGACTCCAGGGGGCCAGCCTATGGCTACACCTTC.

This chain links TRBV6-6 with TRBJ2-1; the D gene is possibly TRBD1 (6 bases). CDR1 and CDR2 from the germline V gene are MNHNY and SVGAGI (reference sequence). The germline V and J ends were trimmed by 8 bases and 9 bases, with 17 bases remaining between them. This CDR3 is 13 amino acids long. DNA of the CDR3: TGTGCCAGCCAAACCGGGACACTCGTTGAGCAGTTCTTC. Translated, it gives CASQTGTLVEQFF.

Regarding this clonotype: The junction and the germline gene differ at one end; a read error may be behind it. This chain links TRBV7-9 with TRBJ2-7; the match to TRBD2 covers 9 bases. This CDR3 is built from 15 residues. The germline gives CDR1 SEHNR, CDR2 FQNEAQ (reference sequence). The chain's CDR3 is CASSHPGLASNEQYF. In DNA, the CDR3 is TGTGCCAGCAGCCACCCGGGACTAGCCTCCAACGAGCAGTACTTC.

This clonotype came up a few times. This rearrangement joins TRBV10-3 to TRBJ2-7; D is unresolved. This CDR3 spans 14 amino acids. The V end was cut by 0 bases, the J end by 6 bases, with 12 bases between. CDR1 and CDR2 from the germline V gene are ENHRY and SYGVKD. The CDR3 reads CAISESTLVGEQYF. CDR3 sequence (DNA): TGTGCCATCAGTGAGTCGACTCTTGTGGGCGAGCAGTACTTC.